One TCR beta chain is described in this entry. In the authors' workflow: From reference gene primer amplification, estimates of nucleated cell counts were derived. Method: immunoSEQ multiplex PCR; TCRdb's copy keeps in-frame clones and lacks some. The D gene and trimming were derived from the DNA, and the V and J assignments and clone size from that table. The data hold a few hundred thousand clones, with roughly 86% observed a single time. The CDR3 extends over 12 amino acids. Germline V gene sequence: CDR1 KGHSH, CDR2 LQKENI. Trimming removed 2 bases from V and 8 bases from J, with 9 bases in between. The data were obtained in a study of blood T cell repertoires in COVID-19. Study background: Sites in the United States, Italy and Spain provided acute and convalescent COVID-19 samples. T cells, B-cell-depleted T cells, or PBMCs provided the cDNA or gDNA that served as material.

The sequenced sample consisted of peripheral blood. The chain carries TRBV18 and TRBJ1-1; perhaps TRBD1 as D (6 bases). The origin of this receptor is a woman in her thirties who had recovered from COVID-19. CDR3 bases: TGTGCCAGCTCACCAGGGACACGAGAAGCTTTCTTT. This sequence encodes CASSPGTREAFF.